Following are 32 T cell receptor beta chains from one sample sequenced in a study of cytomegalovirus exposure and HLA in healthy donors. Primers: 60 Vbeta forward and 13 Jbeta reverse. Repertoires were generated with immunoSEQ multiplex PCR, while TCRdb's copy carries only in-frame clones and drops some. In the table there are roughly 160,000 clones, 85% of which are singletons. Sequenced: PBMCs. These receptors were taken from a boy under 10 years old in good health and CMV-seronegative.

The chain recombines TRBV18 with TRBJ1-5, with 9 bases matching TRBD1. The CDR3 runs 15 residues. V shed 6 bases, J shed 7 bases, and the junction held 10 bases outside the gene matches. In germline, CDR1 is KGHSH, CDR2 LQKENI. CDR3 nucleotide sequence: TGTGCCAGCTCCCGCACAGGGGGCGATGGGCAGCCCCAGCATTTT. It specifies CASSRTGGDGQPQHF.

This chain links TRBV5-4 with TRBJ2-1, with TRBD1 matching over 8 bases. Germline V CDR1 and CDR2: SGHNT, YYREEE (reference sequence). The V and J ends lost 7 bases and 5 bases, in that order; junction bases with no gene match: 5. The CDR3 loop spans 13 amino acids. The CDR3 region is CASRDRPNNEQFF. The CDR3 DNA follows: TGTGCCAGCCGGGACAGGCCCAACAATGAGCAGTTCTTC.

The J gene is TRBJ1-4, the V gene TRBV19, with 12 bases that match TRBD1. The V and J ends lost 5 bases and 7 bases, in that order; junction bases with no gene match: 14. Germline V gene data show CDR1 as LNHDA and CDR2 as SQIVND (reference sequence). The length of the CDR3 is 18 residues. The CDR3 region has the DNA TGTGCCAGTAGTTCGACCGGGACAGGGGGCGTCAAGGCTGAAAAACTGTTTTTT. It encodes CASSSTGTGGVKAEKLFF.

This rearrangement joins TRBV7-6 to TRBJ2-1, with TRBD2 as a possible D gene (6 bases). V was shortened by 0 bases and J by 0 bases, with 18 bases between the two germline ends. This CDR3 contains 19 residues. CDR1 is SGHVS, CDR2 FNYEAQ, per germline. The CDR3 sequence is CASSLAGRLIKSSYNEQFF. The CDR3 DNA reads TGTGCCAGCAGCTTAGCGGGGAGGCTTATAAAAAGCTCCTACAATGAGCAGTTCTTC.

The CDR3: CASSEQAGWVNEQFF. CDR3 nucleotide sequence: TGTGCCAGCAGTGAACAGGCAGGGTGGGTCAATGAGCAGTTCTTC. J is TRBJ2-1 and V is TRBV6-1; D possibly corresponds to TRBD1 (5 bases). Germline V gene lookup returns CDR1 MNHNS and CDR2 SASEGT. The V gene lost 2 bases and the J gene lost 6 bases, with 14 bases spanning the gap. This CDR3 contains 15 residues.

The count of this clone is one. The chain has TRBV19 and TRBJ2-3; no definite D call. This CDR3 contains 15 residues. Germline V gene sequence: CDR1 LNHDA, CDR2 SQIVND (reference sequence). Between the trimmed V and J ends, which lost 5 bases and 2 bases, there was a span of 14 bases. CDR3 amino acids: CASSPRRVSTDTQYF. CDR3 DNA: TGTGCCAGTAGTCCCCGACGGGTCTCCACAGATACGCAGTATTTT. Complete variable domain (other parts from reference TRBV19 and TRBJ2-3): DGGITQSPKYLFRKEGQNVTLSCEQNLNHDAMYWYRQDPGQGLRLIYYSQIVNDFQKGDIAEGYSVSREKKESFPLTVTSAQKNPTAFYLCASSPRRVSTDTQYFGPGTRLTVL.

V usage is TRBV9 and J usage is TRBJ2-7; perhaps TRBD2 as D (6 bases). CDR3 size: 14 residues. The ends were cut back, 0 bases at V and 6 bases at J, with 13 bases in the middle. Per the germline V gene, CDR1 is SGDLS and CDR2 is YYNGEE. CDR3: CASSVGGGTVEQYF. CDR3 DNA: TGTGCCAGCAGCGTAGGGGGAGGAACGGTCGAGCAGTACTTC.

The rearrangement uses TRBV28 and TRBJ2-1; 8 bases match TRBD2. This CDR3 has 15 residues. Germline loops: CDR1 MDHEN, CDR2 SYDVKM. With V trimmed by 6 bases and J by 3 bases, 7 bases remained unmatched. The CDR3 sequence: CASRRISGVYNEQFF. The CDR3, as DNA: TGTGCCAGCAGGCGAATTAGCGGGGTCTACAATGAGCAGTTCTTC.

This chain uses TRBV2 with TRBJ1-2; possible D gene TRBD1, 6 bases. Germline V gene lookup returns CDR1 SNHLY and CDR2 FYNNEI. V was cut by 0 bases and J by 5 bases, with 13 bases left in between. This CDR3 is 15 amino acids long. This chain's CDR3 is CASSEAGGGGYGYTF. The CDR3 region has the DNA TGTGCCAGCAGTGAAGCAGGCGGGGGCGGTTATGGCTACACCTTC.

The V gene is TRBV27, the J gene TRBJ1-4; D unresolved. Germline V gene data show CDR1 as MNHEY and CDR2 as SMNVEV (reference sequence). Deletions cut 5 bases from V and 7 bases from J, with 17 bases between. The CDR3 covers 15 residues. The CDR3 DNA follows: TGTGCCAGCAGTCGGGTAACCCCGGACTTTGAAAAACTGTTTTTT. Translated, it gives CASSRVTPDFEKLFF.

The chain uses TRBV4-1 and TRBJ2-1; 10 positions agree with TRBD2. The CDR3 is 20 residues long. Per germline, CDR1 MGHRA and CDR2 YSYEKL. V lost 2 bases, J lost 3 bases, and 16 bases stayed unmatched. The CDR3 bases are TGCGCCAGCAGCCAACAACCGGGGGGCCCTAGCGGGGGAGGCTACAATGAGCAGTTCTTC. Amino acids: CASSQQPGGPSGGGYNEQFF.

As to this clone: The same CDR3 also results from other DNA sequences found in this sample. The gene calls are TRBV7-9 and TRBJ2-5; the match to TRBD1 covers 9 bases. CDR1 SEHNR and CDR2 FQNEAQ come from the germline V gene (reference sequence). The CDR3 covers 15 residues. Trimming cost V 5 bases and J 4 bases; bases outside gene matches: 8. CDR3 residues: CASSLNRGRGETQYF. CDR3 DNA sequence: TGTGCCAGCAGCCTTAACAGGGGGCGAGGAGAGACCCAGTACTTC.

This clone was seen a handful of times. CDR3 bases: TGTGCCAGCAACCGCTACCCGGACAGGGGGTACGAGCAGTACTTC. Protein product: CASNRYPDRGYEQYF. This chain links TRBV11-2 with TRBJ2-7; 10 bases are a match to TRBD1. The CDR3 consists of 15 residues. CDR1 and CDR2 from the germline V gene are SGHAT and FQNNGV. Trimming at V came to 7 bases and at J to 4 bases, leaving 10 bases not matched to a gene.

The chain links TRBV27 to TRBJ2-7, with 9 bases that match TRBD1. Germline V gives CDR1 MNHEY, CDR2 SMNVEV (reference sequence). V trimming: 6 bases; J trimming: 3 bases; junction bases outside the gene matches: 6. CDR3 length: 14 amino acids. The CDR3 spells CASSRDRASYEQYF. The CDR3, as DNA: TGTGCCAGCAGCCGGGACAGGGCTAGCTACGAGCAGTACTTC.

V and J are TRBV6-1 and TRBJ1-2; 9 nucleotides match TRBD1. CDR1 is MNHNS, CDR2 SASEGT, per germline. The junction had 5 bases not matched to a gene; V was cut back by 2 bases and J by 4 bases. There are 15 residues in the CDR3. This CDR3 reads CASSERDRALYGYTF. CDR3 sequence (DNA): TGTGCCAGCAGTGAAAGGGACAGGGCACTCTATGGCTACACCTTC.

This chain joins TRBV6-1 and TRBJ1-5; possibly TRBD1 for D (6 bases). The V gene's germline CDR1 is MNHNS and CDR2 SASEGT. The CDR3 length is 15 residues. Trimming pared 0 bases from V and 6 bases from J, leaving 12 bases between. The CDR3: CASSEAGRGGQPQHF. DNA for the CDR3: TGTGCCAGCAGTGAAGCTGGCAGGGGTGGTCAGCCCCAGCATTTT.

CDR3 DNA: TGTGCCAGCAGCGCGGACAGGGGCCCACCCTATGGCTACACCTTC. Translating it yields CASSADRGPPYGYTF. The chain couples TRBV5-6 to TRBJ1-2, with 9 nucleotides matching TRBD1. J lost 4 bases, V lost 4 bases, and 8 bases had no gene match. The CDR3 extends over 15 amino acids. CDR1 SGHDT and CDR2 YYEEEE come from the germline V gene.

The chain uses TRBV28 and TRBJ2-7, with TRBD2 matching 8 bases. The junction had 6 bases not matched to a gene; V was cut back by 2 bases and J by 3 bases. The CDR3 length is 15 residues. The germline V gene has CDR1 MDHEN and CDR2 SYDVKM. CDR3 region: CASSLPRGEGYEQYF. The CDR3 nucleotides are TGTGCCAGCAGTTTACCGCGGGGGGAAGGCTACGAGCAGTACTTC. The full variable domain, completed using reference TRBV28 and TRBJ2-7, is DVKVTQSSRYLVKRTGEKVFLECVQDMDHENMFWYRQDPGLGLRLIYFSYDVKMKEKGDIPEGYSVSREKKERFSLILESASTNQTSMYLCASSLPRGEGYEQYFGPGTRLTVT.

The rearrangement uses TRBV19 and TRBJ1-2, with D unresolved. This CDR3 has 13 residues. Germline CDR1 is LNHDA and CDR2 is SQIVND (reference sequence). Trimming shortened V by 3 bases and J by 5 bases, and 10 bases separated the two germline ends. The CDR3 loop is CASSMRLSYGYTF. As DNA, the CDR3 is TGTGCCAGTAGTATGAGGCTGAGTTATGGCTACACCTTC.

The CDR3 loop is CASSLRQGGYGYTF. CDR3 in DNA: TGTGCCAGTAGTCTCCGACAGGGCGGCTATGGCTACACCTTC. The V call is TRBV19, the J call TRBJ1-2, with 7 bases lining up with TRBD1. The V gene end was trimmed by 5 bases and the J gene end by 4 bases; junction bases not matched to a gene: 7. Germline CDR1 is LNHDA and CDR2 is SQIVND (reference sequence). The CDR3 runs 14 residues.

The chain couples TRBV10-3 to TRBJ1-1, with D maybe TRBD1 (5 bases). The CDR3 runs 12 residues. V was trimmed by 8 bases and J by 3 bases, leaving 10 bases between them. The germline gives CDR1 ENHRY, CDR2 SYGVKD. Here the CDR3 DNA reads TGTGCCATCGCGGGGGTTGACACTGAAGCTTTCTTT. Translation: CAIAGVDTEAFF.

The sample holds a few counts of this clone. The V and J genes are TRBV11-2 and TRBJ1-1; D unclear. V lost 5 bases to trimming and J lost 2 bases, with 12 bases between them. Per germline, CDR1 SGHAT and CDR2 FQNNGV. CDR3 length: 14 amino acids. The CDR3 here is CASSRSGINTEAFF. The CDR3 coding sequence is TGTGCCAGCAGCCGCTCCGGGATAAACACTGAAGCTTTCTTT.

The rearrangement joins TRBV2 to TRBJ1-1; TRBD1 matches at 7 bases. The CDR3 is 16 amino acids. Trimming removed 5 bases from V and 1 base from J; junction bases left unmatched: 10. The germline V gene has CDR1 SNHLY and CDR2 FYNNEI. For the CDR3, the DNA is TGTGCCAGCAGTTACAGGGGTGGAGTCGGGAACACTGAAGCTTTCTTT. Translation gives CASSYRGGVGNTEAFF.

This clone was detected only once. The genes are TRBV30 and TRBJ2-3; 9 bases align to TRBD1. Trimming removed 5 bases from V and 2 bases from J; junction bases left unmatched: 5. Germline CDR1 reads GTSNPN; CDR2 reads SVGIG (reference sequence). This CDR3 is built from 14 residues. CDR3: CAWGRDRVTDTQYF. The CDR3 DNA is TGTGCCTGGGGGAGGGACAGGGTCACAGATACGCAGTATTTT.

V gene TRBV27 combines with J gene TRBJ2-7, with 11 bases identical to TRBD2. The CDR3 consists of 15 residues. In germline, CDR1 is MNHEY, CDR2 SMNVEV (reference sequence). The V gene end was trimmed by 6 bases and the J gene end by 6 bases; junction bases not matched to a gene: 10. The CDR3 reads CASSQLAGVVCEQYF. The CDR3 bases are TGTGCCAGCAGCCAACTAGCGGGAGTTGTCTGCGAGCAGTACTTC.

This chain connects TRBV4-2 to TRBJ2-5; D gene uncertain. Germline CDR1 is LGHNA and CDR2 is YNFKEQ. Trimming left V 1 base short and J 0 bases short, with 12 bases between. This CDR3 region has 16 residues. The CDR3 DNA reads as TGTGCCAGCAGCCAAGGGCCCCCAGAATACCAAGAGACCCAGTACTTC. Protein product: CASSQGPPEYQETQYF.

A remark on this clone: Other DNA sequences in this specimen translate into the identical CDR3. The rearrangement uses TRBV12-5 and TRBJ2-2, with D perhaps TRBD1 (5 bases). V was pared by 6 bases and J by 1 base, with 6 bases between. The CDR3 has 13 amino acids. Germline assignment: CDR1 LGHNT and CDR2 FRNRAP. CDR3 region: CASGQGNTGELFF. Here the CDR3 DNA reads TGTGCTAGTGGGCAGGGGAACACCGGGGAGCTGTTTTTT.

This clone has a handful of counts. V is TRBV13 and J is TRBJ2-7; the match to TRBD2 covers 7 bases. J gave up 1 base and V 2 bases, and 5 bases lay outside the gene matches. CDR1 and CDR2 from the germline V gene are PRHDT and FYEKMQ (reference sequence). This CDR3 contains 15 residues. The CDR3 nucleotides read TGTGCCAGCAGCTTAACTAGCGCCAAGTCCTACGAGCAGTACGTC. Translated, it gives CASSLTSAKSYEQYV.

CDR3 DNA sequence: TGTGCCAGCAGTGACCGTCGGGGAACGAACACCGGGGAGCTGTTTTTT. It codes for CASSDRRGTNTGELFF. V gene TRBV2 combines with J gene TRBJ2-2, with TRBD2 as a possible D gene (5 bases). V dropped 3 bases and J dropped 0 bases, with 11 bases sitting between them. The CDR3 is made up of 16 amino acids. Germline values: CDR1 SNHLY, CDR2 FYNNEI.

This clone was detected only a few times. The rearrangement uses TRBV19 and TRBJ2-6, with 11 bases matching TRBD2. Germline V gives CDR1 LNHDA, CDR2 SQIVND (reference sequence). Trimming cost V 10 bases and J 4 bases; bases outside gene matches: 9. The CDR3 contains 16 residues. CDR3 amino acids: CATGTSGSLGANVLTF. The CDR3 DNA follows: TGTGCCACCGGGACTAGCGGAAGCTTAGGGGCCAACGTCCTGACTTTC.

The V gene is TRBV4-1, the J gene TRBJ2-7; 9 bases are a match to TRBD2. CDR1 MGHRA and CDR2 YSYEKL come from the germline V gene. The CDR3 sequence is 15 residues long. V shed 3 bases and J 4 bases; nucleotides not matched to a gene: 7. CDR3 DNA: TGCGCCAGCAGCCAGCGGCTAGCGGGGCCGTACGAGCAGTACGTC. It specifies CASSQRLAGPYEQYV.

This chain uses TRBV5-6 with TRBJ2-7, with D perhaps matching TRBD1 (5 bases). Germline values: CDR1 SGHDT, CDR2 YYEEEE. This CDR3 is 16 amino acids long. Trimming took 5 bases from V and 5 from J, leaving 23 bases between them. DNA for the CDR3: TGTGCCAGCAGGCCGGGCTGGCCAGGGCCCAACCACGAGCAGTACGTC. Protein sequence: CASRPGWPGPNHEQYV.